The 4 T cell receptor beta chains below come from one sample, sequenced in a study of technical replicates of blood from several donors. Generated by immunoSEQ multiplex PCR, the TCRdb table keeps only in-frame clones and is missing some. The sample comprises around 50,000 clones, approximately 94% of which are singletons, and 0.35% to 0.45% rests with the top ten. The sequencing sample was made of T cells isolated from PBMCs. The receptors stem from a human donor in good health.

The chain uses TRBV14 and TRBJ2-1, with 10 bases fitting TRBD1. This CDR3 contains 19 residues. The J segment lost 3 bases and the V segment lost 0 bases, leaving 11 bases of the junction unmatched. Germline CDR1 and CDR2: SGHDN and FVKESK. The CDR3 reads CASSQDRGYWDRGYNEQFF. Written as DNA, the CDR3 is TGTGCCAGCAGCCAAGATCGGGGGTATTGGGACAGGGGCTACAATGAGCAGTTCTTC. Looking up the rest from reference TRBV14 and TRBJ2-1 gives the full variable domain: EAGVTQFPSHSVIEKGQTVTLRCDPISGHDNLYWYRRVMGKEIKFLLHFVKESKQDESGMPNNRFLAERTGGTYSTLKVQPAELEDSGVYFCASSQDRGYWDRGYNEQFFGPGTRLTVL.

The chain carries TRBV4-3 and TRBJ2-1; tentatively, D is TRBD2 (6 bases). Trimming stripped 0 bases from V and 2 bases from J, with 17 bases between. CDR3 length: 18 amino acids. Germline V gives CDR1 LGHNA, CDR2 YSLEER. This chain's CDR3 is CASSQDMGTPSAYNEQFF. CDR3 DNA: TGCGCCAGCAGCCAAGATATGGGGACTCCGAGCGCCTACAATGAGCAGTTCTTC.

The rearrangement links TRBV13 to TRBJ2-7; D perhaps matches TRBD2 (6 bases). This CDR3 region has 14 residues. Per germline, CDR1 PRHDT and CDR2 FYEKMQ (reference sequence). V was clipped by 5 bases and J by 5 bases, with 16 bases between them. The chain's CDR3 is CASSPRGTYHEQYF. The CDR3 DNA sequence: TGTGCCAGCAGCCCCCGCGGGACTTATCACGAGCAGTACTTC.

J is TRBJ2-1 and V is TRBV7-9; maybe TRBD2 (5 bases). Looked up from germline, CDR1 is SEHNR and CDR2 is FQNEAQ (reference sequence). The length of the CDR3 is 14 residues. Trimming pared 0 bases from V and 8 bases from J, leaving 11 bases between. This chain's CDR3 is CASSLAGELDEQFF. The CDR3 bases are TGTGCCAGCAGCTTAGCGGGAGAACTAGATGAGCAGTTCTTC.